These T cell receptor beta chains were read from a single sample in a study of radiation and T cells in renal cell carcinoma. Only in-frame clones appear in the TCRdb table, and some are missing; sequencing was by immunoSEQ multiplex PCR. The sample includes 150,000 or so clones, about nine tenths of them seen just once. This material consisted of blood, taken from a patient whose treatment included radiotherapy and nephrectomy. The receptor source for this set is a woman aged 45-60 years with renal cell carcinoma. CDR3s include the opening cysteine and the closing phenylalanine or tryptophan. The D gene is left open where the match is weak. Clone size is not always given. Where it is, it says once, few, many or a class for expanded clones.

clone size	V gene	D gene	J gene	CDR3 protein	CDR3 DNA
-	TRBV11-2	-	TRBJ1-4	CASSWVDEKLFF	TGTGCCAGCAGCTGGGTCGATGAAAAACTGTTTTTT
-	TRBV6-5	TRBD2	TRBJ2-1	CASSPSGNEQFF	TGTGCCAGCAGTCCTAGCGGCAATGAGCAGTTCTTC
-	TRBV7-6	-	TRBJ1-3	CASSSSGSGNTIYF	TGTGCCAGCAGCTCTTCAGGGTCTGGAAACACCATATATTTT
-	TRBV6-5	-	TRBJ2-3	CASRLQGGDTQYF	TGTGCCAGCAGACTACAGGGGGGGGACACGCAGTATTTT
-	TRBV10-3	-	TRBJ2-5	CAISGPREGGPQETQYF	TGTGCCATCAGTGGACCTAGGGAGGGGGGGCCTCAAGAGACCCAGTACTTC
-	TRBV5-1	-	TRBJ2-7	CASSSTGSQGEQYF	TGCGCCAGCAGCTCGACCGGGTCACAGGGCGAGCAGTACTTC
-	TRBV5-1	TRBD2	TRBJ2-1	CASSLGTRRYNEQFF	TGCGCCAGCAGCCTAGGGACTAGGAGATACAATGAGCAGTTCTTC
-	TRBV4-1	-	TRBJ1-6	CASSQARSSYNSPLHF	TGCGCCAGCAGCCAAGCCAGGAGCTCCTATAATTCACCCCTCCACTTT
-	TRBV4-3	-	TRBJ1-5	CASSQDLGQPQHF	TGCGCCAGCAGCCAAGATTTGGGGCAGCCCCAGCATTTT
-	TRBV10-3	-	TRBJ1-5	CAISESGTDSNQPQHF	TGTGCCATCAGTGAGTCCGGGACGGATAGCAATCAGCCCCAGCATTTT
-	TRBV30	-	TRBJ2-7	CAWSPGTQNYEQYF	TGTGCCTGGTCCCCCGGGACACAGAATTACGAGCAGTACTTC
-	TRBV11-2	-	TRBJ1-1	CASNRPNTEAFF	TGTGCCAGCAACCGACCCAACACTGAAGCTTTCTTT
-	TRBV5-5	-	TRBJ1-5	CASSPATGVNQPQHF	TGTGCCAGCAGCCCCGCTACGGGCGTCAATCAGCCCCAGCATTTT
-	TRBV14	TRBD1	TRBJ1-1	CASSLTGGPLNTEAFF	TGTGCCAGCAGCCTTACAGGGGGCCCGCTGAACACTGAAGCTTTCTTT
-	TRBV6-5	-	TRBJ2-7	CASSRRQDYEQYF	TGTGCCAGCAGTCGCCGACAGGACTACGAGCAGTACTTC
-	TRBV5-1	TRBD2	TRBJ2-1	CASSLLTSGILGNEQFF	TGCGCCAGCAGCTTGTTGACTAGCGGGATCCTCGGCAATGAGCAGTTCTTC
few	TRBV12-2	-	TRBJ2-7	CASRLKAGHPPGGQYF	TGTGCAAGTCGCTTAAAGGCGGGCCACCCCCCCGGCGGGCAGTACTTC
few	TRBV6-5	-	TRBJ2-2	CASKGTSNTGELFF	TGTGCCAGCAAGGGGACATCGAACACCGGGGAGCTGTTTTTT
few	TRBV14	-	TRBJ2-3	CASSPHTDTQYF	TGTGCCAGCAGCCCTCACACAGATACGCAGTATTTT
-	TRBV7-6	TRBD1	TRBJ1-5	CASSLRQGNQPQHF	TGTGCCAGCAGCCTACGACAGGGGAATCAGCCCCAGCATTTT
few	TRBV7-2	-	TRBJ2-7	CASSLGGLSYEQYF	TGTGCCAGCAGCTTAGGAGGATTATCCTACGAGCAGTACTTC
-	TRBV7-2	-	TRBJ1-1	CASSQSRGTEAFF	TGTGCCAGCAGCCAAAGCCGGGGAACTGAAGCTTTCTTT
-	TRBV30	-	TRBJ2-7	CAWSRAVTYEQYF	TGTGCCTGGAGTCGGGCCGTTACCTACGAGCAGTACTTC
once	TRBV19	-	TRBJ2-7	CASSSFSSSEQYF	TGTGCCAGTAGTTCCTTCTCGTCTTCCGAGCAGTACTTC
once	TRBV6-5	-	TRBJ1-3	CASSYFTGPGNTIYF	TGTGCCAGCAGTTACTTTACAGGGCCTGGAAACACCATATATTTT
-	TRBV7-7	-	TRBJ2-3	CASSLQPPPDTQYF	TGTGCTAGCAGCTTACAGCCCCCCCCAGATACGCAGTATTTT
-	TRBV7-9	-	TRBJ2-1	CASSKAPNNEQFF	TGTGCCAGCAGCAAGGCCCCTAACAATGAGCAGTTCTTC
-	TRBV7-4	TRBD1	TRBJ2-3	CASSGRQGEQDKPLIADTQYF	TGTGCCAGCAGCGGCAGACAGGGGGAGCAAGATAAGCCCTTAATCGCAGATACGCAGTATTTT